The clone carrying this T cell receptor beta chain turned up a few times. As yet, its antigen is unknown. The sample has other DNA sequences that encode this CDR3 too. The data are from a study of fetal regulatory T cell absence and autoimmunity. Overall study results and limits: Broadly similar TRB gene family usage was seen in pancreas and cord blood. Antigen-driven pancreatic autoimmunity before birth in IPEX was inferred from oligoclonal enrichment. Compared with cord blood, pancreas showed oligoclonal TCR enrichment, some clones over 80-fold.

The assay was run at survey level. TCRdb's table, derived via immunoSEQ multiplex PCR, lists solely in-frame clones and lacks some. This sample has tens of thousands of clones, with roughly 83% found just once. The CDR3 is 14 amino acids. The ends lost 2 bases at V and 1 base at J; junction bases unmatched: 2. The germline V gene encodes CDR1 SGDLS and CDR2 YYNGEE. The clonotype was recovered from a newborn boy with IPEX syndrome. The V call is TRBV9, the J call TRBJ1-2; 7 nucleotides match TRBD1. The sequenced material came from cord blood. CDR3 sequence (DNA): TGTGCCAGCAGCGTTCGACAGGGTAACTATGGCTACACCTTC. Its translation: CASSVRQGNYGYTF. The full variable domain, with the rest looked up from reference TRBV9 and TRBJ1-2, is DSGVTQTPKHLITATGQRVTLRCSPRSGDLSVYWYQQSLDQGLQFLIQYYNGEERAKGNILERFSAQQFPDLHSELNLSSLELGDSALYFCASSVRQGNYGYTFGSGTRLTVV.